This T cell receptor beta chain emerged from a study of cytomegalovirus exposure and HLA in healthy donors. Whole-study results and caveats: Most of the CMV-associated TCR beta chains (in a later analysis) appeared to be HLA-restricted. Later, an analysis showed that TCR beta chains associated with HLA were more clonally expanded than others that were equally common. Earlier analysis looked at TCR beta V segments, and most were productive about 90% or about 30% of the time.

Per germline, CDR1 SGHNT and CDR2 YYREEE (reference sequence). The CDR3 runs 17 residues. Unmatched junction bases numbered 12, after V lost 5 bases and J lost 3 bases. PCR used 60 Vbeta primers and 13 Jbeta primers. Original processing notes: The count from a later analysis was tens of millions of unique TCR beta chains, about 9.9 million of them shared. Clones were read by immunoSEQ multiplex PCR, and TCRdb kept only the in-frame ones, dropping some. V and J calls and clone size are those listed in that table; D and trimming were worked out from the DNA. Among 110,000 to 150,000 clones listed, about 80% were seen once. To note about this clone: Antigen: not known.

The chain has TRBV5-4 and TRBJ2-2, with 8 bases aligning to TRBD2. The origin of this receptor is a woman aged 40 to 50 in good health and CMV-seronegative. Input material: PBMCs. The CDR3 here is CASSSLIQREYTGELFF. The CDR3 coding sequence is TGTGCCAGCAGTTCTTTAATCCAGCGGGAGTACACCGGGGAGCTGTTTTTT.